This record covers a single TCR beta chain. This specimen comes from a study of blood T cell repertoires in COVID-19. Across the whole study: The study drew acute and convalescent COVID-19 samples from the United States, Italy and Spain.

Study processing details: How many nucleated cells were present was estimated from reference gene primer amplification. Profiling relied on immunoSEQ multiplex PCR, and the TCRdb table lists in-frame clones only, not all of them. V and J calls plus clone size are reproduced from that table; the DNA served to infer D and trimming. Of under 85,000 clones listed, about 70% are singletons. CDR3 length equals 14 residues. Germline assignment: CDR1 LNHNV and CDR2 YYDKDF (reference sequence). Unmatched junction bases numbered 9, after V lost 5 bases and J lost 6 bases. Specimen: peripheral blood. The TCR was taken from a woman older than 75 with active or convalescent COVID-19. This chain joins TRBV15 and TRBJ1-2; TRBD1 matches 7 bases. The CDR3 DNA sequence: TGTGCCACCAGCCAGGACAGGAGCAAGCATGGCTACACCTTC. Amino acids: CATSQDRSKHGYTF.